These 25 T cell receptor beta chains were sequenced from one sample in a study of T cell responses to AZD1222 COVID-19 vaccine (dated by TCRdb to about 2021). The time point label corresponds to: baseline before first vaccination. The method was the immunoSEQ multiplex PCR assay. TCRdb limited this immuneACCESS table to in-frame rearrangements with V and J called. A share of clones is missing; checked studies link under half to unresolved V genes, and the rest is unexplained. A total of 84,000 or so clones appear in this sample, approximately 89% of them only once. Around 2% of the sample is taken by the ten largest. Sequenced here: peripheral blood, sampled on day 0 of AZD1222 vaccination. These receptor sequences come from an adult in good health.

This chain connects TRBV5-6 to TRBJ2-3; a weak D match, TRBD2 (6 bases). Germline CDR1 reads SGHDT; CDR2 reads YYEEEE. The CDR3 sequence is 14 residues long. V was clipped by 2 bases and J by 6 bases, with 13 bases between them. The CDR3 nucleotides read TGTGCCAGCAGCTTCGGGACTTCCGGGGATACGCAGTATTTT. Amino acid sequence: CASSFGTSGDTQYF. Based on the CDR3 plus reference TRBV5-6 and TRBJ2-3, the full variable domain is DAGVTQSPTHLIKTRGQQVTLRCSPKSGHDTVSWYQQALGQGPQFIFQYYEEEERQRGNFPDRFSGHQFPNYSSELNVNALLLGDSALYLCASSFGTSGDTQYFGPGTRLTVL.

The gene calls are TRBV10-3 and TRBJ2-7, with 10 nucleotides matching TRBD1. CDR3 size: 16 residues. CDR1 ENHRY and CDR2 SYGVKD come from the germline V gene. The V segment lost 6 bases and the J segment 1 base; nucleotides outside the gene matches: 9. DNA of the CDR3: TGTGCCATCAGCGATCTTGGACAGGGGGGATCCTACGAGCAGTACTTC. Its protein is CAISDLGQGGSYEQYF.

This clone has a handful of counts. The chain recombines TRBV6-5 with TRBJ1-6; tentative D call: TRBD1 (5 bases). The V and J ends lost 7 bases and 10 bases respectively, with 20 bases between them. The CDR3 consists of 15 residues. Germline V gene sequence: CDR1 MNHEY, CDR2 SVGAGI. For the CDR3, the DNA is TGTGCCAGCACCTCCGATCGTCCAGGGTCCTCACCCCTCCACTTT. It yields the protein CASTSDRPGSSPLHF.

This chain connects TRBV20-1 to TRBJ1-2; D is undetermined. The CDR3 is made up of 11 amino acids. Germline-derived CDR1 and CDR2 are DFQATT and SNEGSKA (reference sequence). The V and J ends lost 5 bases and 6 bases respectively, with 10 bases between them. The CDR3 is CSAPQLDGYTF. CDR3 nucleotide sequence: TGCAGTGCTCCACAGTTGGATGGCTACACCTTC.

This CDR3 reads CAWSVQIPGYTF. The CDR3 region has the DNA TGTGCCTGGAGTGTACAGATCCCGGGCTACACCTTC. This chain uses TRBV30 with TRBJ1-2, with D hard to call. V was cut by 0 bases and J by 8 bases, with 10 bases left in between. The CDR3 is made up of 12 amino acids. The V gene's germline CDR1 is GTSNPN and CDR2 SVGIG (reference sequence).

The CDR3 DNA reads as TGTGCCAGCTCGATCGGGTTGAACACTGAAGCTTTCTTT. It specifies CASSIGLNTEAFF. This chain joins TRBV18 and TRBJ1-1; D ambiguous. The CDR3 runs 13 residues. The germline CDR1 and CDR2 sequences are KGHSH and LQKENI. The V end was cut by 6 bases, the J end by 0 bases, with 8 bases between.

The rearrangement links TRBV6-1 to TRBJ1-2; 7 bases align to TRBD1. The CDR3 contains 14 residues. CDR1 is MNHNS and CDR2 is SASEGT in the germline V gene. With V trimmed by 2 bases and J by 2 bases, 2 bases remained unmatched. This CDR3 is CASSEPGQNYGYTF. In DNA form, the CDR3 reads TGTGCCAGCAGTGAACCGGGACAGAACTATGGCTACACCTTC.

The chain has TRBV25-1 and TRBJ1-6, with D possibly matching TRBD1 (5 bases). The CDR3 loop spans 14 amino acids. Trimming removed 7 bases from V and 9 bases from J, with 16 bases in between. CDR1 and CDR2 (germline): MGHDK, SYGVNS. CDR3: CASTPQDKSSPLHF. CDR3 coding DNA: TGTGCCAGCACCCCCCAGGACAAAAGTTCACCCCTCCACTTT.

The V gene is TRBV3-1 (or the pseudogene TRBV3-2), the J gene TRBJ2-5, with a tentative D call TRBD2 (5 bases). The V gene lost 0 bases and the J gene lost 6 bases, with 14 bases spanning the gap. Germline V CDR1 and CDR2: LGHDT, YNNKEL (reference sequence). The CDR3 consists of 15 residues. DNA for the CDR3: TGTGCCAGCAGCCAAGAAGCAGGAGGCCGACAGACCCAGTACTTC. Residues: CASSQEAGGRQTQYF.

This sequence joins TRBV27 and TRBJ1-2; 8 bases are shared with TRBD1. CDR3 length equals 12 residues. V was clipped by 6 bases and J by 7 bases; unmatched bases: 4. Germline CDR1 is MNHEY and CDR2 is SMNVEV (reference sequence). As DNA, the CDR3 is TGTGCCAGCAGGTCCACAGGGGGTGGCTACACCTTC. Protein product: CASRSTGGGYTF.

The CDR3 here is CASSFGQVGNEQFF. DNA of the CDR3: TGTGCCAGCAGTTTTGGACAGGTCGGCAATGAGCAGTTCTTC. The chain uses TRBV5-4 and TRBJ2-1, with 7 bases aligning to TRBD1. This CDR3 contains 14 residues. With 5 bases clipped from V and 6 bases from J, the junction kept 8 bases outside the gene matches. CDR1 is SGHNT, CDR2 YYREEE, per germline (reference sequence).

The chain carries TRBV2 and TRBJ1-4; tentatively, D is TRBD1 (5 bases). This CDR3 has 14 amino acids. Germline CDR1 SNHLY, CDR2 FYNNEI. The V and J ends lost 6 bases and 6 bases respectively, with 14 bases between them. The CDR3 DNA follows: TGTGCCAGCAGGTCGGGGCAGGGTCATGAAAAACTGTTTTTT. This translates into CASRSGQGHEKLFF.

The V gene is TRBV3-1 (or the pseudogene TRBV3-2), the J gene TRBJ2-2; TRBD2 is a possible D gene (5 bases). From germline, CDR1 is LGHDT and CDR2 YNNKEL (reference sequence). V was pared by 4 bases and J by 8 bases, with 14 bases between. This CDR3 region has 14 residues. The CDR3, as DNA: TGTGCCAGCAGCCCCCCGTTAGTAGCGGGGGAGCTGTTTTTT. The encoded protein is CASSPPLVAGELFF.

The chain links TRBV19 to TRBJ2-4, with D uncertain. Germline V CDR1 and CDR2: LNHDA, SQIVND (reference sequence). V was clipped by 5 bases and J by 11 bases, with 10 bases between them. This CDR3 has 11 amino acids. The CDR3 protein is CASSETRLQYF. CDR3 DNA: TGTGCCAGTAGTGAGACTCGTCTTCAGTACTTC.

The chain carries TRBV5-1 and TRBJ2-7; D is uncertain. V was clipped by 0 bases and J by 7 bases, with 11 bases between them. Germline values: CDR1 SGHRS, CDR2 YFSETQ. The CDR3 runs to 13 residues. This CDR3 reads CASSLVPSQEQYF. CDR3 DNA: TGCGCCAGCAGCTTGGTCCCCTCTCAGGAGCAGTACTTC.

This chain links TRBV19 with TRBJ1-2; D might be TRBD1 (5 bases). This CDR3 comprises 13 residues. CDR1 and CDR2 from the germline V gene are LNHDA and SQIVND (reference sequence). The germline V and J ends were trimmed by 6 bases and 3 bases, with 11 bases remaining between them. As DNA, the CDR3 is TGTGCCAGTAGCCCAGGGTTTTACTATGGCTACACCTTC. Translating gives CASSPGFYYGYTF.

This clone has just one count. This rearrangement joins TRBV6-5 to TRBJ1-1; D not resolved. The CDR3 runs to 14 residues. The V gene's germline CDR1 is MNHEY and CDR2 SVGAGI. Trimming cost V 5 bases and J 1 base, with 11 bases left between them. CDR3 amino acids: CASSTSAPNTEAFF. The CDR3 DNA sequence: TGTGCCAGCAGTACCTCCGCGCCGAACACTGAAGCTTTCTTT.

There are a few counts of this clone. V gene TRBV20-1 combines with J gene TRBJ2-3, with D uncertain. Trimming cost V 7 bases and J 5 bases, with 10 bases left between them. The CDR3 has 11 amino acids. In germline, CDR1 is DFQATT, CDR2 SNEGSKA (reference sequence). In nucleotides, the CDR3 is TGCAGTGTTAACTCCTTAGATACGCAGTATTTT. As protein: CSVNSLDTQYF.

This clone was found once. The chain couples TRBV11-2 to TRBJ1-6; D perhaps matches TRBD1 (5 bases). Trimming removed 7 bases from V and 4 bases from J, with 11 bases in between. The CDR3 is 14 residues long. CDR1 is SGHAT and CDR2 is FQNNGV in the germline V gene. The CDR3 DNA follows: TGTGCCAGCACCGCGCAGGGATATAATTCACCCCTCCACTTT. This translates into CASTAQGYNSPLHF.

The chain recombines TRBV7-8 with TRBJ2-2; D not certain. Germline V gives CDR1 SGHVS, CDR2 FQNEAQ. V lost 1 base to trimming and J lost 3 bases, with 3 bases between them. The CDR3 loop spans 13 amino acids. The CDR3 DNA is TGTGCCAGCAGCTTAGTTGACACCGGGGAGCTGTTTTTT. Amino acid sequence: CASSLVDTGELFF.

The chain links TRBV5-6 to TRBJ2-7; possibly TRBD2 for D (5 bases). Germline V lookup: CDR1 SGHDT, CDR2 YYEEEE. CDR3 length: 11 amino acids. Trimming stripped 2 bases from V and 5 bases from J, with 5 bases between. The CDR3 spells CASSFGDEQYF. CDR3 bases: TGTGCCAGCAGCTTCGGGGACGAGCAGTACTTC.

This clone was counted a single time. CDR3 sequence reads: CATNPGPALEQFF. The CDR3 DNA is TGCGCCACTAACCCGGGCCCGGCGTTGGAGCAGTTCTTC. The chain uses TRBV10-2 and TRBJ2-1; D is unclear. Trimming removed 10 bases at V and 10 bases at J, with 20 bases between. The CDR3 spans 13 residues. In germline, CDR1 is WSHSY, CDR2 SAAADI.

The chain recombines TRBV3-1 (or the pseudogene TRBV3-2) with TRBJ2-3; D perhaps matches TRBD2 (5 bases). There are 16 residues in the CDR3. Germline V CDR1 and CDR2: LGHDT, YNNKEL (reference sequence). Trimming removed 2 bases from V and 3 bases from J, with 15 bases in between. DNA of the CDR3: TGTGCCAGCAGCCAAAGTTCGGGGTTTGGAACAGATACGCAGTATTTT. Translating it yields CASSQSSGFGTDTQYF.

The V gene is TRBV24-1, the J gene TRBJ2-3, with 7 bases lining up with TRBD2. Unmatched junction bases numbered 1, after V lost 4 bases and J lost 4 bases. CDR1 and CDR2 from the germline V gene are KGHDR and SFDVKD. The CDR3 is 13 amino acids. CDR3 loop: CATSEGGADTQYF. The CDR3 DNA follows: TGTGCCACCAGTGAGGGGGGGGCAGATACGCAGTATTTT.

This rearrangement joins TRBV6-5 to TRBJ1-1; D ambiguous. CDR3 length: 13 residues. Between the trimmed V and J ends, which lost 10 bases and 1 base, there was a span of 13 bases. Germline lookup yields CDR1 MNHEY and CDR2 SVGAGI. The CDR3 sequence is CAIGTLENTEAFF. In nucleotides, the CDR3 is TGTGCCATTGGAACCCTTGAGAACACTGAAGCTTTCTTT.